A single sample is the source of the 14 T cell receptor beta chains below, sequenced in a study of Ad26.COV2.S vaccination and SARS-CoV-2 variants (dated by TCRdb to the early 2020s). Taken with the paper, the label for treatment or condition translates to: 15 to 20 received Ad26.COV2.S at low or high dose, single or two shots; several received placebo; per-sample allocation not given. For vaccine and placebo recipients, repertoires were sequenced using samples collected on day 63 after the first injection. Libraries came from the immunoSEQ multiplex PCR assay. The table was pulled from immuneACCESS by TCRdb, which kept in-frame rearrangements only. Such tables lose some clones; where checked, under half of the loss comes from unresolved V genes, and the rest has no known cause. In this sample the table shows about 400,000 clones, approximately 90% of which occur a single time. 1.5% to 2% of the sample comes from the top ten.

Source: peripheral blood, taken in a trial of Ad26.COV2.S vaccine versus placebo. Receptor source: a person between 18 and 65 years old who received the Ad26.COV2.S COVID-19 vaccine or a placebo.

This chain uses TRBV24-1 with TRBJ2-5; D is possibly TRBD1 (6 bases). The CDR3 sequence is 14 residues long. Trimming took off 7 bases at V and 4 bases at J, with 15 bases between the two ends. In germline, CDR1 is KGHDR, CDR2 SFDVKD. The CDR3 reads CATRGYREGETQYF. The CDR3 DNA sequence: TGTGCCACCAGGGGATACAGGGAAGGAGAGACCCAGTACTTC.

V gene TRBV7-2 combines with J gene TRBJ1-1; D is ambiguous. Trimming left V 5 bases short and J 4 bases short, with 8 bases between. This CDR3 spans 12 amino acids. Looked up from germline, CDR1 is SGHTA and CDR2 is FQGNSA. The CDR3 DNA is TGTGCCAGCAGCAGGACCGTCACTGAAGCTTTCTTT. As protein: CASSRTVTEAFF.

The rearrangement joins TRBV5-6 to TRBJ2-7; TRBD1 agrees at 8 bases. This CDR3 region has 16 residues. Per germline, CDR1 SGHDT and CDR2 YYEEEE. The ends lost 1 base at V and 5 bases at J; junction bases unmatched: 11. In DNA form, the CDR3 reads TGTGCCAGCAGCTTGTTTGGACAGGGTAGTTGGAACGAGCAGTACTTC. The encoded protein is CASSLFGQGSWNEQYF.

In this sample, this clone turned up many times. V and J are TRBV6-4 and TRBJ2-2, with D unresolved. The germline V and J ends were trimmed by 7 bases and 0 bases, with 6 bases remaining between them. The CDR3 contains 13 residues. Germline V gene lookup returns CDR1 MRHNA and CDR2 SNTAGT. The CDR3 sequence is CASKETNTGELFF. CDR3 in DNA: TGTGCCAGCAAGGAAACGAACACCGGGGAGCTGTTTTTT.

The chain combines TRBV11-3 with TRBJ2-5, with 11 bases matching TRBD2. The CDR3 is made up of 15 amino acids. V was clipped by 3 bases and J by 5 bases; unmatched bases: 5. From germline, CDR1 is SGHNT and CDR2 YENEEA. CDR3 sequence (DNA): TGTGCCAGCAGCTTTCAAGGACTAGCGGGTGAGACCCAGTACTTC. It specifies CASSFQGLAGETQYF.

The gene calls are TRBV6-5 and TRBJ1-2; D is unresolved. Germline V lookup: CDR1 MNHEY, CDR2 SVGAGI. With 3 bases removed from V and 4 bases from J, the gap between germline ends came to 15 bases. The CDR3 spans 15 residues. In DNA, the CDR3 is TGTGCCAGCAGTTATGTCGGACGCAGTGCCTATGGCTACACCTTC. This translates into CASSYVGRSAYGYTF.

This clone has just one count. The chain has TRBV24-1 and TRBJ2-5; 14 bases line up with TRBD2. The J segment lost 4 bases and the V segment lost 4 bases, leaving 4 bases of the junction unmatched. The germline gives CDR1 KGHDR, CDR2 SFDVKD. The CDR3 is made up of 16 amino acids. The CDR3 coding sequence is TGTGCCACCAGTGACTATGGACTAGCGGGAGGAGAGACCCAGTACTTC. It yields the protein CATSDYGLAGGETQYF.

The CDR3: CAWSRGRGNEQFF. The CDR3 DNA reads as TGTGCCTGGTCACGGGGGAGGGGCAATGAGCAGTTCTTC. This chain joins TRBV30 and TRBJ2-1; TRBD2 agrees at 7 bases. The V segment lost 5 bases and the J segment 6 bases; nucleotides outside the gene matches: 7. Germline assignment: CDR1 GTSNPN and CDR2 SVGIG (reference sequence). The CDR3 contains 13 residues.

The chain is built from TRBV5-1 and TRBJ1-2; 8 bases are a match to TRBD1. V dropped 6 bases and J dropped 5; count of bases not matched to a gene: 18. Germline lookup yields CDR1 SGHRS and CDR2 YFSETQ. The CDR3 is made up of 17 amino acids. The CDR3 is CASTPRTGQGVGYGYTF. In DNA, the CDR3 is TGCGCCAGCACTCCGAGGACCGGACAGGGTGTTGGGTATGGCTACACCTTC.

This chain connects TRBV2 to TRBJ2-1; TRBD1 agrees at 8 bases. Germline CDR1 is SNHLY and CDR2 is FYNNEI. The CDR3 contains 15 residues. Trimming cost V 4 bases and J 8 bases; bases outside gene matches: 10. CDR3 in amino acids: CASSVNRGNPHEQFF. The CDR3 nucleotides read TGTGCCAGCAGTGTAAACAGGGGGAACCCTCATGAGCAGTTCTTC.

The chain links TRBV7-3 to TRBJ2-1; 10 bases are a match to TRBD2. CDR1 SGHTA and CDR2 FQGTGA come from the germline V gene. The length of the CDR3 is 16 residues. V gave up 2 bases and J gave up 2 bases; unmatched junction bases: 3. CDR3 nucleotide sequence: TGTGCCAGCAGCTTAGAGAGCGGGAGGGCCTACAATGAGCAGTTCTTC. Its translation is CASSLESGRAYNEQFF.

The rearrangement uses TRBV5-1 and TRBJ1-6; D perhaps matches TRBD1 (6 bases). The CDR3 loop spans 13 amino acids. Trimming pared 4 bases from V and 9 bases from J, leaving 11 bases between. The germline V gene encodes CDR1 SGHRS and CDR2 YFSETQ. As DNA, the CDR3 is TGCGCCAGCAGCCCAGCAGGGGTTTCACCCCTCCACTTT. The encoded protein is CASSPAGVSPLHF.

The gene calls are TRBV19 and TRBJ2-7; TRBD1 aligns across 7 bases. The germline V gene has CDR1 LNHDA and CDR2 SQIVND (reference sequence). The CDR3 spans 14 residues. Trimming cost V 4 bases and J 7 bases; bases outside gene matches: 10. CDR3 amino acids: CASSTPGTELEQYF. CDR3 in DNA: TGTGCCAGTAGTACCCCAGGGACAGAACTTGAGCAGTACTTC.

This CDR3 reads CATSRDPPSGGTDTQYF. The CDR3 DNA sequence: TGTGCCACCAGCAGAGATCCCCCTAGCGGGGGCACAGATACGCAGTATTTT. The V and J genes are TRBV15 and TRBJ2-3, with TRBD2 matching 9 bases. This CDR3 region has 17 residues. Trimming removed 0 bases from V and 1 base from J; junction bases left unmatched: 5. Germline lookup yields CDR1 LNHNV and CDR2 YYDKDF (reference sequence).